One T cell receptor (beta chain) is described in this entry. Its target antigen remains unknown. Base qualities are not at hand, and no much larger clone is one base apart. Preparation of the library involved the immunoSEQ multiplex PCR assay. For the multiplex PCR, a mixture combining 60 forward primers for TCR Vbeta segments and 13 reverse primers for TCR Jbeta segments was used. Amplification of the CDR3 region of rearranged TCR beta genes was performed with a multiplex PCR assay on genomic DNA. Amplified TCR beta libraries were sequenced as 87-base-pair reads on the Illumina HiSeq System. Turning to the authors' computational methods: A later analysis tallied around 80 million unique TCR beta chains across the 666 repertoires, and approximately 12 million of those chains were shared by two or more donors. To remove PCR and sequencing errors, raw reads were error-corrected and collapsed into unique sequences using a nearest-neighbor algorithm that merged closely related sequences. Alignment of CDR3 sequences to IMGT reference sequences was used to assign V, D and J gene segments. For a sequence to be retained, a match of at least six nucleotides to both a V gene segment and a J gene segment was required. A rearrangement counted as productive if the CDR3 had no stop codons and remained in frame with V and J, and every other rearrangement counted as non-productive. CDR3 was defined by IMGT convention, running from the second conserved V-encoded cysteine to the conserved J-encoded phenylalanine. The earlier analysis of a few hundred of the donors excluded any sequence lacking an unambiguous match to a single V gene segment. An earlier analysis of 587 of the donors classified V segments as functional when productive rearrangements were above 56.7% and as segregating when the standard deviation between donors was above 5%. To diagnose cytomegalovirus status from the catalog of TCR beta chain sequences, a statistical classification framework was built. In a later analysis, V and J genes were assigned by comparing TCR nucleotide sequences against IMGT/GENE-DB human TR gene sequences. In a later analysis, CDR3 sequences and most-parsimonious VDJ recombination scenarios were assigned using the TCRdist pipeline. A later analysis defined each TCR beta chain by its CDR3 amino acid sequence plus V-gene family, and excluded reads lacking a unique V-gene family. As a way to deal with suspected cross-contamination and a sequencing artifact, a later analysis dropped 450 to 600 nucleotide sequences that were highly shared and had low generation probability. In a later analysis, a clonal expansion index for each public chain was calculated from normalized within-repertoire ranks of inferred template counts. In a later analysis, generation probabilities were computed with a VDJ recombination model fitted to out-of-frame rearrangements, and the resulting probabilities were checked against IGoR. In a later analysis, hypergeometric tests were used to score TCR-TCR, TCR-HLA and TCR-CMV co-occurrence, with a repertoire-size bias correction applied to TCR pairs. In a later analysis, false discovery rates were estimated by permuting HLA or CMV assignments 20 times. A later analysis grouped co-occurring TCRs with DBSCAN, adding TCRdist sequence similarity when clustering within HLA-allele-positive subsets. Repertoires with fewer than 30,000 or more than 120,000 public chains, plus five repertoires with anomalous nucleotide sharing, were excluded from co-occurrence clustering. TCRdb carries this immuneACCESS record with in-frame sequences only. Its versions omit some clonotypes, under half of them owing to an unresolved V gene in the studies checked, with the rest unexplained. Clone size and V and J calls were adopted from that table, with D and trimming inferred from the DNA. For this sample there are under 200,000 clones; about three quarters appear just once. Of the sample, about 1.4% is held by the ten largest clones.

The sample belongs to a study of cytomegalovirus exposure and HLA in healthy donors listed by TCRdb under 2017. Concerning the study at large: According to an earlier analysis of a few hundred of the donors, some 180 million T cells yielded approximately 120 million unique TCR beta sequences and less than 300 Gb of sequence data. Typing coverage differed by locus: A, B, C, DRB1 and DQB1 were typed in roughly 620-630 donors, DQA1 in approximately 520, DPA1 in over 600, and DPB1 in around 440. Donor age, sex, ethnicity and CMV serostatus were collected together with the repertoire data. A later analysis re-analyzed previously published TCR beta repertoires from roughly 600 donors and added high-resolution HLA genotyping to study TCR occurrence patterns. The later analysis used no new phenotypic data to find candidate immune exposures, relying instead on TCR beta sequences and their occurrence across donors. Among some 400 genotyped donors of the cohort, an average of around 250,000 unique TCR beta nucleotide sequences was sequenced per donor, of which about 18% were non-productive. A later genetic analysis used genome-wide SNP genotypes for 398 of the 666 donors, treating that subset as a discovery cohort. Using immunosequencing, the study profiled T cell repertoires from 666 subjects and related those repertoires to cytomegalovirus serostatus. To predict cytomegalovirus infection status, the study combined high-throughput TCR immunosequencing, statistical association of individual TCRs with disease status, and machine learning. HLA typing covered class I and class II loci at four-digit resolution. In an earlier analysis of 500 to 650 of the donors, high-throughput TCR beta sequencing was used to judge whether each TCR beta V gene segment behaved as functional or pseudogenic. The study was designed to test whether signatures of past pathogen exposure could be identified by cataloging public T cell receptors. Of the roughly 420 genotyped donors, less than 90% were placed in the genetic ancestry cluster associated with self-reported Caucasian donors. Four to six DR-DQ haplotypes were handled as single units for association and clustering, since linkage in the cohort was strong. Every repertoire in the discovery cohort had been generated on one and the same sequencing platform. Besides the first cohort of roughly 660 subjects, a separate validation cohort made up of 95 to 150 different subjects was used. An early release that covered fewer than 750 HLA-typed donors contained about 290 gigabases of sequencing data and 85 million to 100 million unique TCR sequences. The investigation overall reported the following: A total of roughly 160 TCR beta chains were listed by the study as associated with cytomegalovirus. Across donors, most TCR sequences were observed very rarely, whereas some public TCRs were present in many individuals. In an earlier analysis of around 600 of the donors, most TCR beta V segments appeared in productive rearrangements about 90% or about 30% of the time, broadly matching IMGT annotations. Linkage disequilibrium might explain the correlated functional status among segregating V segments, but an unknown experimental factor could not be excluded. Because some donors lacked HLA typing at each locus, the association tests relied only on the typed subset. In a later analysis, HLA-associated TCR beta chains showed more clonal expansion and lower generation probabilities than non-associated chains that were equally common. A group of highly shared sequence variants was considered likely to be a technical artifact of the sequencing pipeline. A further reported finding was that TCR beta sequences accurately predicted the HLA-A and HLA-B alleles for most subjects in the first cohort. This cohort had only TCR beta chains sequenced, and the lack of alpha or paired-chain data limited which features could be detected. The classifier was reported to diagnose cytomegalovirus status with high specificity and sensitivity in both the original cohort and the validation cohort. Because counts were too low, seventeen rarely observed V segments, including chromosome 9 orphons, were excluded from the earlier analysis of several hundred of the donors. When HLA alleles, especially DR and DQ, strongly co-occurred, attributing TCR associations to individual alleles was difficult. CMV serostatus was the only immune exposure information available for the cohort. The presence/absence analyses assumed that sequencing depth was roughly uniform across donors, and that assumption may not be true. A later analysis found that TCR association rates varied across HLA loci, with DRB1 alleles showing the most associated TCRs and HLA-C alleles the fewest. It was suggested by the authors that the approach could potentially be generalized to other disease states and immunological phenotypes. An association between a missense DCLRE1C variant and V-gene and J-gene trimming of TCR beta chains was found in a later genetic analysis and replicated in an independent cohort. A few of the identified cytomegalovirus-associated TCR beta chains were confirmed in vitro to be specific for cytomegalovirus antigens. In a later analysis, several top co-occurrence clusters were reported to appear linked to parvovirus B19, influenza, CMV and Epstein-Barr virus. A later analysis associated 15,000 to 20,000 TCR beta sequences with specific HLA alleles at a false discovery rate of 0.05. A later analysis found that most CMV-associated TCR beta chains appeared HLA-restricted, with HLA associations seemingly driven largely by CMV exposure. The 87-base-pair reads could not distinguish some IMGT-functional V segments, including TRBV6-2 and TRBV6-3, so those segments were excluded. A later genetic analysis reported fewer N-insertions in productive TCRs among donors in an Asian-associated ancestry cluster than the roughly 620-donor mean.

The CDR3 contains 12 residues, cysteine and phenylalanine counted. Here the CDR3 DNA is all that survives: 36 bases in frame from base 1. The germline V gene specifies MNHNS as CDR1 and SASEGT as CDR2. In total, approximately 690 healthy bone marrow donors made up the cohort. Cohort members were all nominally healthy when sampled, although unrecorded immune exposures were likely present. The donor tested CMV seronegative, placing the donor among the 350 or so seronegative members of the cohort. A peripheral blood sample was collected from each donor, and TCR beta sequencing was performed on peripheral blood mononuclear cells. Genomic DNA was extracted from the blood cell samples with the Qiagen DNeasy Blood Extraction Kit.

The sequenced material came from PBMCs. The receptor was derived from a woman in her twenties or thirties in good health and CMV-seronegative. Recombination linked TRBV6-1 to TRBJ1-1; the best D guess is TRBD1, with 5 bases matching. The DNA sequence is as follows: TGTGTCACCAGGCGGGGGGTCACTGAAGCTTTCTTT. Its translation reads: CVTRRGVTEAFF.